Described below is a single T cell receptor (beta chain) sequence and its context. Repertoires were generated with immunoSEQ multiplex PCR, while TCRdb's copy carries only in-frame clones and drops some. Of about 83,000 clones detected, about 91% appear once; the ten largest clones hold 0.25% to 0.3%. V shed 6 bases and J 3 bases; nucleotides not matched to a gene: 11. From germline, CDR1 is MDHEN and CDR2 SYDVKM. This CDR3 is 16 amino acids long. These data are taken from a study of technical replicates of blood from a handful of donors. This chain uses TRBV28 with TRBJ2-1; 7 bases line up with TRBD2. The sequence derives from a human donor in good health. What was sequenced was T cells isolated from PBMCs. CDR3 coding DNA: TGTGCCAGCAGCCGCCTGCTAGCGGAAAACTACAATGAGCAGTTCTTC. Translated, it gives CASSRLLAENYNEQFF.